Detailed here is one T cell receptor beta chain. Its specificity is not known. The data stem from a study of monozygotic twins with inflammatory bowel disease. Points from the study as a whole: Varying immunosuppressive regimens may have increased patient repertoire variability.

Per germline, CDR1 DFQATT and CDR2 SNEGSKA (reference sequence). The CDR3 sequence is 13 residues long. TCRdb reprocessed the 5' RACE reads and reports one entry per CDR3 protein, with no DNA. The sample includes around 450,000 distinct CDR3 sequences. The sequenced sample consisted of blood. The chain carries TRBV20-1 and TRBJ1-2. This clonotype originated in a human donor with ulcerative colitis or Crohn's disease, or a healthy co-twin of an affected twin (not recorded which). CDR3 region: CSAYREGDYGYTF.